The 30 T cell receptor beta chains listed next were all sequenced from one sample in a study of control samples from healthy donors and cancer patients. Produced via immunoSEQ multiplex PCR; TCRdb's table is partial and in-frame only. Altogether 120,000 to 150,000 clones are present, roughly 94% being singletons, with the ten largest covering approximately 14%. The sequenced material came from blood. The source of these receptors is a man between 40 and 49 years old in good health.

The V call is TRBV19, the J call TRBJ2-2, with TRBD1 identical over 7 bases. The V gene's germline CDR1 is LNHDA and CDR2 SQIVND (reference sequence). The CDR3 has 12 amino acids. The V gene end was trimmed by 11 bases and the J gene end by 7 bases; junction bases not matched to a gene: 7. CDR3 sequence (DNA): TGTGCCGTTCAGGGGGAGTTCGGGGAGCTGTTTTTT. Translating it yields CAVQGEFGELFF. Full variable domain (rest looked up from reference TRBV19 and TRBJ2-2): DGGITQSPKYLFRKEGQNVTLSCEQNLNHDAMYWYRQDPGQGLRLIYYSQIVNDFQKGDIAEGYSVSREKKESFPLTVTSAQKNPTAFYLCAVQGEFGELFFGEGSRLTVL.

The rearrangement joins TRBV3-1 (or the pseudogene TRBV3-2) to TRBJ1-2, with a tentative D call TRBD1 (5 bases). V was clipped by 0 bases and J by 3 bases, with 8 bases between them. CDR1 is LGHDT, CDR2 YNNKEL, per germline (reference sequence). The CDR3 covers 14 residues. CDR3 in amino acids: CASSQEAGYYGYTF. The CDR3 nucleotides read TGTGCCAGCAGCCAAGAGGCAGGGTACTATGGCTACACCTTC.

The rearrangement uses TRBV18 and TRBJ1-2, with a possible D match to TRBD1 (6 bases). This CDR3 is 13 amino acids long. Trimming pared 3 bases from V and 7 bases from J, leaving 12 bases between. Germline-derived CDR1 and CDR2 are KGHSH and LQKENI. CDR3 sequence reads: CASSPRGGPGYTF. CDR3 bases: TGTGCCAGCTCACCTCGGGGGGGGCCTGGCTACACCTTC.

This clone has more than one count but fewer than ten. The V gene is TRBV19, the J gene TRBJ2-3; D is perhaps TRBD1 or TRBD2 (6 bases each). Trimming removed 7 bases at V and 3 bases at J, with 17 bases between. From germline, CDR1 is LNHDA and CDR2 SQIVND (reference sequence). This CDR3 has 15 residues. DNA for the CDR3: TGTGCCAGTACGCCCCAGCAGGGGAGGACAGATACGCAGTATTTT. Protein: CASTPQQGRTDTQYF.

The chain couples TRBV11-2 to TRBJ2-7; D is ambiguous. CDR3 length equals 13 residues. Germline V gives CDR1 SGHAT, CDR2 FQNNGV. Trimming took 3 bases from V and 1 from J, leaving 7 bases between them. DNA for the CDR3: TGTGCCAGCAGCTTCGGTCCATCCTACGAGCAGTACTTC. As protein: CASSFGPSYEQYF.

This CDR3 is CASSWTSGTNTGELFF. The DNA of the CDR3 is TGTGCCAGCAGTTGGACTAGCGGAACGAACACCGGGGAGCTGTTTTTT. The chain has TRBV6-5 and TRBJ2-2; 10 nucleotides line up with TRBD2. Looked up from germline, CDR1 is MNHEY and CDR2 is SVGAGI. V trimming: 4 bases; J trimming: 0 bases; junction bases outside the gene matches: 2. The CDR3 runs to 16 residues.

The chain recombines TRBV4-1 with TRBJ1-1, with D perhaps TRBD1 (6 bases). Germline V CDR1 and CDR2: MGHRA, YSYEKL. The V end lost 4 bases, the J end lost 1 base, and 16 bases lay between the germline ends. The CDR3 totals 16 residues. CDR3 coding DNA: TGCGCCAGCAGCCCGATGGGGGCAGGGGCGAACACTGAAGCTTTCTTT. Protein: CASSPMGAGANTEAFF.

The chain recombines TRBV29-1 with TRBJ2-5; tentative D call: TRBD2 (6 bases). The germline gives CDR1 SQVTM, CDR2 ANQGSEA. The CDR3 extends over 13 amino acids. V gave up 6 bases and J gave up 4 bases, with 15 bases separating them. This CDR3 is CSVPDAEGETQYF. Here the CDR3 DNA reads TGCAGCGTGCCCGACGCGGAGGGAGAGACCCAGTACTTC.

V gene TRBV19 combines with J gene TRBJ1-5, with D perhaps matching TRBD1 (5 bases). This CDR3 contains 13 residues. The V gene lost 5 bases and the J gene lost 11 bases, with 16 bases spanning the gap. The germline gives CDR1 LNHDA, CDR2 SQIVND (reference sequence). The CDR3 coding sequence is TGTGCCAGTAGTGCGGTCAGGGCGGCATCCCAGCATTTT. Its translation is CASSAVRAASQHF.

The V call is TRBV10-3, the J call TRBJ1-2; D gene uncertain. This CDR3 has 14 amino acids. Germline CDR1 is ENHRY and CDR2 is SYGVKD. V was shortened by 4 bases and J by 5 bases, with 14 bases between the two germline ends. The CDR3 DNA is TGTGCCATCAGTGCGGGCTCCGGATCATATGGCTACACCTTC. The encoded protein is CAISAGSGSYGYTF.

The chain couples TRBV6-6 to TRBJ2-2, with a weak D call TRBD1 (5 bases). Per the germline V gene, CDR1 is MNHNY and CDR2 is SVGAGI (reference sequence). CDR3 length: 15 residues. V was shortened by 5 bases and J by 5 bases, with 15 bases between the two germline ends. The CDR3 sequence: CASSLGQGWTGELFF. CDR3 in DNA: TGTGCCAGCAGTCTTGGTCAGGGTTGGACCGGGGAGCTGTTTTTT.

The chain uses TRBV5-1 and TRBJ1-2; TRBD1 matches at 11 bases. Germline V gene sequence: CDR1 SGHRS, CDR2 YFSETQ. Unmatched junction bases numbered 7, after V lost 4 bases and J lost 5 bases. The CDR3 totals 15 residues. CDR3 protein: CASSTGQGAAYGYTF. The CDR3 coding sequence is TGCGCCAGCAGCACAGGACAGGGGGCAGCGTATGGCTACACCTTC.

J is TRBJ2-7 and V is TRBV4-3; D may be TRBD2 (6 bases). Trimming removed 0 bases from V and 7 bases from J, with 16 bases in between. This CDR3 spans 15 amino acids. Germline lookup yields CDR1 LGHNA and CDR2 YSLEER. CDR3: CASSQEWTTIREQYF. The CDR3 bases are TGCGCCAGCAGCCAAGAGTGGACTACCATACGGGAGCAGTACTTC.

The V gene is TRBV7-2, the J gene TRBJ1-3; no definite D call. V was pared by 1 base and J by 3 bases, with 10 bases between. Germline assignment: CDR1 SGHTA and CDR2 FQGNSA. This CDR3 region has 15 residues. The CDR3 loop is CASSLGRAFGNTIYF. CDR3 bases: TGTGCCAGCAGCTTAGGACGGGCATTTGGAAACACCATATATTTT. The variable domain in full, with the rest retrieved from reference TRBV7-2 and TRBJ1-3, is GAGVSQSPSNKVTEKGKDVELRCDPISGHTALYWYRQSLGQGLEFLIYFQGNSAPDKSGLPSDRFSAERTGGSVSTLTIQRTQQEDSAVYLCASSLGRAFGNTIYFGEGSWLTVV.

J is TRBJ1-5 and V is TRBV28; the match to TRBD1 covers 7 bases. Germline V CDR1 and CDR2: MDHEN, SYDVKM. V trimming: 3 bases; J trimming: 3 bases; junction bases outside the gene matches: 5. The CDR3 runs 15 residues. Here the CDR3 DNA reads TGTGCCAGCAGTTTTGACAGGGAGGTCAATCAGCCCCAGCATTTT. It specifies CASSFDREVNQPQHF.

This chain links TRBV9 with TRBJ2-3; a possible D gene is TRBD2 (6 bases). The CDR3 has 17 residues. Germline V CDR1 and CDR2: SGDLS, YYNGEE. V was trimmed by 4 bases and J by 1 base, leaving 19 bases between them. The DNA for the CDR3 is TGTGCCAGCAGCATCACCCCAGGAGGGGCTGGCACAGATACGCAGTATTTT. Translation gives CASSITPGGAGTDTQYF.

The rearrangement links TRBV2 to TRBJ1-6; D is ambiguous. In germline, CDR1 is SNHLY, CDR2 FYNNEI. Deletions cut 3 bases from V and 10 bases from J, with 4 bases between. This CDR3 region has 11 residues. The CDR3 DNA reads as TGTGCCAGCAGTGAGGGGTCACCCCTCCACTTT. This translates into CASSEGSPLHF. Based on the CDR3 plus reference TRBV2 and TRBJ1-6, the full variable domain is EPEVTQTPSHQVTQMGQEVILRCVPISNHLYFYWYRQILGQKVEFLVSFYNNEISEKSEIFDDQFSVERPDGSNFTLKIRSTKLEDSAMYFCASSEGSPLHFGNGTRLTVT.

The CDR3 DNA reads TGCGCCAGCAGCCTAAACAGGGGGCAAGAGACCCAGTACTTC. This sequence encodes CASSLNRGQETQYF. This chain links TRBV5-1 with TRBJ2-5; 8 positions agree with TRBD1. The CDR3 runs to 14 residues. J gave up 2 bases and V 4 bases, and 4 bases lay outside the gene matches. Germline assignment: CDR1 SGHRS and CDR2 YFSETQ.

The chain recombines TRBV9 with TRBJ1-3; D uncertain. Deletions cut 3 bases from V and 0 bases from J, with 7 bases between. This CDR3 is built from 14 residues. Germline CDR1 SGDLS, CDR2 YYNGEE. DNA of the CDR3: TGTGCCAGCAGCGACCCCACCTCTGGAAACACCATATATTTT. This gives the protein CASSDPTSGNTIYF.

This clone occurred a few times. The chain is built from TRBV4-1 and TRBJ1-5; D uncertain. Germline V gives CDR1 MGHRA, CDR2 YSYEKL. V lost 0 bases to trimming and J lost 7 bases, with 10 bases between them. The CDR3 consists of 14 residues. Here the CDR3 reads CASSQDQAMQPQHF. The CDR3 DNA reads TGCGCCAGCAGCCAAGATCAGGCTATGCAGCCCCAGCATTTT.

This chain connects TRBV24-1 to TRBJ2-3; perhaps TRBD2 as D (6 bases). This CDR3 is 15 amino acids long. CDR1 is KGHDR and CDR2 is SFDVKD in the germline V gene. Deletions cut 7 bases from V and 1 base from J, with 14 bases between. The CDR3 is CATSPEGRGTDTQYF. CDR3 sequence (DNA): TGTGCCACCAGCCCGGAGGGGAGAGGCACAGATACGCAGTATTTT.

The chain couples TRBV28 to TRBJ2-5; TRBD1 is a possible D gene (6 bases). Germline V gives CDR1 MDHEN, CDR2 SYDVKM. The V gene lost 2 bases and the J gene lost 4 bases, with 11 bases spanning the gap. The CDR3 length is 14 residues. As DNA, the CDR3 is TGTGCCAGCAGTTTAGTGCAGGGGAGAGAGACCCAGTACTTC. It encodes CASSLVQGRETQYF.

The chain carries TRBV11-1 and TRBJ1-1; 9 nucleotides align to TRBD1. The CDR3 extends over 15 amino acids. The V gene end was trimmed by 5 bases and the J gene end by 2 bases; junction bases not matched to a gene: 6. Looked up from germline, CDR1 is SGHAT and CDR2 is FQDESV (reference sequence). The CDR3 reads CASSPRTGVNTEAFF. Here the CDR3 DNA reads TGTGCCAGCAGCCCGCGGACAGGGGTAAACACTGAAGCTTTCTTT. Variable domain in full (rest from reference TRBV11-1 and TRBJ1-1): EAEVAQSPRYKITEKSQAVAFWCDPISGHATLYWYRQILGQGPELLVQFQDESVVDDSQLPKDRFSAERLKGVDSTLKIQPAELGDSAMYLCASSPRTGVNTEAFFGQGTRLTVV.

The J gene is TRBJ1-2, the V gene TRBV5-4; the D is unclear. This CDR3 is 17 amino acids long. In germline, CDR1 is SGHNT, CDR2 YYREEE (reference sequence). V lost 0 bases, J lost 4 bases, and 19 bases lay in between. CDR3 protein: CASSLASSGRIPYGYTF. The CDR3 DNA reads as TGTGCCAGCAGCTTGGCTTCTTCTGGGCGGATTCCCTATGGCTACACCTTC.

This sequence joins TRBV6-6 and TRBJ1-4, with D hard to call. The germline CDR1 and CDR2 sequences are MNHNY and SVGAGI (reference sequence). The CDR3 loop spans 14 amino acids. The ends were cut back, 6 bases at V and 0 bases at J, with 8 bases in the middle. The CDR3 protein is CASSEPATNEKLFF. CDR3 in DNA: TGTGCCAGCAGCGAACCCGCAACTAATGAAAAACTGTTTTTT.

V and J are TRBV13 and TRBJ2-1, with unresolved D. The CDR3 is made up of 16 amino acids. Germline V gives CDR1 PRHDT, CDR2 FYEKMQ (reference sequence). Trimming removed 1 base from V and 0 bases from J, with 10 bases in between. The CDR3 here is CASSLVGQSSYNEQFF. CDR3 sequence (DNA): TGTGCCAGCAGCTTAGTTGGGCAGAGCTCCTACAATGAGCAGTTCTTC.

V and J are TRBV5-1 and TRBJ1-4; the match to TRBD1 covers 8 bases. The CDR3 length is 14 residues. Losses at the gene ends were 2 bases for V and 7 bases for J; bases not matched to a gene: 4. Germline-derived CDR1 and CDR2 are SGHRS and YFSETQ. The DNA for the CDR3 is TGCGCCAGCAGCTTCGGGACAGGTGCTGAAAAACTGTTTTTT. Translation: CASSFGTGAEKLFF.

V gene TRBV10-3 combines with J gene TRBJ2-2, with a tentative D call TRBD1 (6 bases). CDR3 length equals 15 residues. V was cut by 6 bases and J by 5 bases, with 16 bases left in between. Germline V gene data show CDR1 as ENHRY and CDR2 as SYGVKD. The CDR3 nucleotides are TGTGCCATCAGGGGCCGGCAGGGGACGACCGGGGAGCTGTTTTTT. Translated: CAIRGRQGTTGELFF.

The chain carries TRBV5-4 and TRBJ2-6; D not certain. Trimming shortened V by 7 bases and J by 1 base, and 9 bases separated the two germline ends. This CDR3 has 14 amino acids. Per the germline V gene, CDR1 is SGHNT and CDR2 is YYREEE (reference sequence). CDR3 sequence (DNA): TGTGCCAGCTCTATCAAATCTGGGGCCAACGTCCTGACTTTC. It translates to CASSIKSGANVLTF.

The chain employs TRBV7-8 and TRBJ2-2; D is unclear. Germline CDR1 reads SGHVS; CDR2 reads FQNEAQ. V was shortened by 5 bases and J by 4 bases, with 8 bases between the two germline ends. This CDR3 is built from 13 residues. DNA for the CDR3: TGTGCCAGCAGCCGGTCGAGCACCGGGGAGCTGTTTTTT. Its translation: CASSRSSTGELFF.